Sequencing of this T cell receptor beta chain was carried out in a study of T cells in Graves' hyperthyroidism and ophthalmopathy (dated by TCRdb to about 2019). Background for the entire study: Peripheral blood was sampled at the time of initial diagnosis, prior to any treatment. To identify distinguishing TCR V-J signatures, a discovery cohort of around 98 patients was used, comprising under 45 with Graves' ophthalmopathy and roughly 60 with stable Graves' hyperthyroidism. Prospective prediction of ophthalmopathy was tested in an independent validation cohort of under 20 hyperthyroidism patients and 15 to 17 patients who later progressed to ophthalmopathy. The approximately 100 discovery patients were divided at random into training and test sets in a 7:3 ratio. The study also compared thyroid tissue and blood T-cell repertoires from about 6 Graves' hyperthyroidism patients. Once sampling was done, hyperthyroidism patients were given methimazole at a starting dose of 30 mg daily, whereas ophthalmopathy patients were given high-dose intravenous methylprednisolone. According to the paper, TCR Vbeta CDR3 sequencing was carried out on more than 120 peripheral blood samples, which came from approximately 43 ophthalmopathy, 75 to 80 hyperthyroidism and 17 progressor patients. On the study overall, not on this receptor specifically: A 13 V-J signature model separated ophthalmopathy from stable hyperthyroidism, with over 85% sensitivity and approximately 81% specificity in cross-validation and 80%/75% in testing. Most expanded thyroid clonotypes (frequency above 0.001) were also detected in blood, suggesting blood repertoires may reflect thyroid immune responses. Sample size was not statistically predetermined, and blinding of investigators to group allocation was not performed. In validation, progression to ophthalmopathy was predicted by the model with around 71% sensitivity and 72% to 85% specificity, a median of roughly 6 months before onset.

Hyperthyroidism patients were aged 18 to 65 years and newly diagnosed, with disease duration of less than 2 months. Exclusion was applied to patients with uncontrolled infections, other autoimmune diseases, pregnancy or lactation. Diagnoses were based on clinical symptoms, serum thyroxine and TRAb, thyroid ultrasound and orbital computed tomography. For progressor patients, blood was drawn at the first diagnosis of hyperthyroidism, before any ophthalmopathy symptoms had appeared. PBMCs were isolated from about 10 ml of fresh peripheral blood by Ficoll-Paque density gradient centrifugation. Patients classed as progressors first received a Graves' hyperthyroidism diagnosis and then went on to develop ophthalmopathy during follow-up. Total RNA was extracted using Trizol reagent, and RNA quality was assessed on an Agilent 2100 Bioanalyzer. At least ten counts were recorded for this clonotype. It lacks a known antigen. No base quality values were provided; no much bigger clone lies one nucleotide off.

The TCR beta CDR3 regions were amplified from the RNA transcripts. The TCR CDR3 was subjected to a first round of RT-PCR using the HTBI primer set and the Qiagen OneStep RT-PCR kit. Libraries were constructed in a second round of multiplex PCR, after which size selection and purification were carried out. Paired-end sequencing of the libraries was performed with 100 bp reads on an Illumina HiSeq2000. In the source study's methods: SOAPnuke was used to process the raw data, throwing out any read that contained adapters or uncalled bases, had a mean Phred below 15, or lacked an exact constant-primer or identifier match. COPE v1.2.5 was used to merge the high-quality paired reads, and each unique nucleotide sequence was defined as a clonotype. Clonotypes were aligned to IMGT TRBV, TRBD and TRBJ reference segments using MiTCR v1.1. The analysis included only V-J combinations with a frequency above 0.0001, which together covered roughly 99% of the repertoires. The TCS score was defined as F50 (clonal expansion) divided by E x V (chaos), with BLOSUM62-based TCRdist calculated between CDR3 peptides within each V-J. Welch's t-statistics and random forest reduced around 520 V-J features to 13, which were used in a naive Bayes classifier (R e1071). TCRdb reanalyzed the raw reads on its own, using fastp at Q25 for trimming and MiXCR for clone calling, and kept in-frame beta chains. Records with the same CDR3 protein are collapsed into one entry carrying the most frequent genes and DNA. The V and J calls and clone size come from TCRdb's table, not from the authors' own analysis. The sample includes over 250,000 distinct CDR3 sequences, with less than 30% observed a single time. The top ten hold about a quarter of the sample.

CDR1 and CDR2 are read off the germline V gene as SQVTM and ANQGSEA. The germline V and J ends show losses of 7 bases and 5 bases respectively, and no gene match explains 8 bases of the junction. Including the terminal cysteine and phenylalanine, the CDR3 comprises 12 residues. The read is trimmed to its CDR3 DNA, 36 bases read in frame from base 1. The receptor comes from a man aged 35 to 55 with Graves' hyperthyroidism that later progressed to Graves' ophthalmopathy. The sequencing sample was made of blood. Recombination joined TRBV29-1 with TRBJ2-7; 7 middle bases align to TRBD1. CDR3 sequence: CSGTGQGDEQYF. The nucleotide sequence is TGCAGCGGGACAGGCCAAGGGGACGAGCAGTACTTC.